This T cell receptor (beta chain) appears in the sequencing data of a study of blood T cell repertoires in COVID-19. For the study at large: The United States, Italy and Spain provided the acute and convalescent COVID-19 samples. T cells, B-cell-depleted T cells, or PBMCs provided the cDNA or gDNA that served as material.

In Seattle, patients joined the study during active infection and were tracked longitudinally. Trimming removed 3 bases from V and 5 bases from J, with 13 bases in between. This CDR3 contains 14 residues. Looked up from germline, CDR1 is DFQATT and CDR2 is SNEGSKA (reference sequence). Assay: immunoSEQ multiplex PCR; the TCRdb copy retains only in-frame clones and omits some. In the table there are fewer than 300,000 clones, about nine tenths of which are singletons. The rearrangement links TRBV20-1 to TRBJ2-2; no definite D call. The source of this sequence is a young woman with COVID-19, enrolled during active disease. The sequencing input was peripheral blood. The CDR3 protein is CSASPPRFTGELFF. In nucleotides, the CDR3 is TGCAGTGCTAGTCCGCCCCGGTTTACCGGGGAGCTGTTTTTT.